The clone carrying this T cell receptor (beta chain) was observed a handful of times. Unique molecular identifiers were incorporated during preparation of the TCRbeta library. TCRdb independently ran MiXCR on the PCR reads; one entry per CDR3 protein. This sample has some 280,000 distinct CDR3 sequences, with approximately 9.8% found just once. This entry comes from a study of T-cell reconstitution after alpha-beta-depleted transplantation in children. This CDR3 contains 12 residues. Germline V gene sequence: CDR1 DFQATT, CDR2 SNEGSKA (reference sequence). Unmatched junction bases numbered 3, after V lost 7 bases and J lost 1 base.

The source material was PBMCs from the stem cell graft donor, sampled from the stem cell graft. The V and J genes are TRBV20-1 and TRBJ1-1; 7 nucleotides align to TRBD1. This clonotype originated in a human donor who donated a stem cell graft to a child with SCID. The DNA for the CDR3 is TGCAGTGGCAGGACAGGGAACACTGAAGCTTTCTTT. It codes for CSGRTGNTEAFF.